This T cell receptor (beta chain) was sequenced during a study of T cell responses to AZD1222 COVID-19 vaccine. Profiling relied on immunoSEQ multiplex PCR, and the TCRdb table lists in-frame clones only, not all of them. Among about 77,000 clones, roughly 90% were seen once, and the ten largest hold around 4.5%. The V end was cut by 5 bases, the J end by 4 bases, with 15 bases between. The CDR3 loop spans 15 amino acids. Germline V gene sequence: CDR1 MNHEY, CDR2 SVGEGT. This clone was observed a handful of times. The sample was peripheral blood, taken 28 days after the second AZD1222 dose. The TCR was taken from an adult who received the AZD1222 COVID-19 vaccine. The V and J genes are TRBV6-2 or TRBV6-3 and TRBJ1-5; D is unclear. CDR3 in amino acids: CASSRPLPSNQPQHF. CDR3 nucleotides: TGTGCCAGCAGTCGACCCCTACCCAGTAATCAGCCCCAGCATTTT.